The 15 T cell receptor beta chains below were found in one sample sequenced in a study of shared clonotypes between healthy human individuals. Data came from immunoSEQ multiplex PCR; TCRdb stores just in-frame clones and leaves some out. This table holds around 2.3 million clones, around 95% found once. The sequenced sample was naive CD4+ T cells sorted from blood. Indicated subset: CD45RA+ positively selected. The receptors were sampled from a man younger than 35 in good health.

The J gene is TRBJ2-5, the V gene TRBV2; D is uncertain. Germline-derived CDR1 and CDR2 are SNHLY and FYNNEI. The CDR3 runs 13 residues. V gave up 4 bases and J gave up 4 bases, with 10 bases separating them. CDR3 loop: CASSGRLRETQYF. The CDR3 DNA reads TGTGCCAGCAGTGGCAGGTTACGAGAGACCCAGTACTTC.

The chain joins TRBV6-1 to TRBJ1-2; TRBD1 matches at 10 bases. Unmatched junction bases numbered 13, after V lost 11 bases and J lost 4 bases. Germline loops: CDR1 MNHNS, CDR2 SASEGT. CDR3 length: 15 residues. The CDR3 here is CAPRSGTGVFYGYTF. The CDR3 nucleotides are TGTGCCCCTAGGTCCGGGACAGGGGTCTTCTATGGCTACACCTTC.

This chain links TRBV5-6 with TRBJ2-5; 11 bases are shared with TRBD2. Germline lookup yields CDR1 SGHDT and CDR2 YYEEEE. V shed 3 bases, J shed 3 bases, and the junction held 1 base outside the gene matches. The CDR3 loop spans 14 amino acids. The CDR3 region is CASSSGLAEETQYF. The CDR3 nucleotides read TGTGCCAGCAGCTCGGGACTAGCGGAAGAGACCCAGTACTTC.

The CDR3 spells CASSPRTGPNTEAFF. CDR3 nucleotide sequence: TGTGCCAGCAGCCCCAGGACAGGCCCAAACACTGAAGCTTTCTTT. The V gene is TRBV11-2, the J gene TRBJ1-1, with 7 bases lining up with TRBD1. Trimming removed 5 bases from V and 2 bases from J; junction bases left unmatched: 8. The CDR3 is 15 residues long. Germline V gives CDR1 SGHAT, CDR2 FQNNGV.

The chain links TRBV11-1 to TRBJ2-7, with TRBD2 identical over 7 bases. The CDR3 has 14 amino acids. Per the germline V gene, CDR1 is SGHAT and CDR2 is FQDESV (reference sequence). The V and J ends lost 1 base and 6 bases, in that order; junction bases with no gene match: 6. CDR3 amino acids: CASSLELASSEQYF. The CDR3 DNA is TGTGCCAGCAGCTTAGAACTAGCGAGTAGCGAGCAGTACTTC.

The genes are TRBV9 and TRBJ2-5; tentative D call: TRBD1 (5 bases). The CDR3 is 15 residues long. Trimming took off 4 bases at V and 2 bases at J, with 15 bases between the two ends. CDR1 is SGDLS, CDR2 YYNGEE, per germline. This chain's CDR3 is CASSPSSPGQETQYF. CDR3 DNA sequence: TGTGCCAGCAGCCCAAGTAGCCCAGGGCAAGAGACCCAGTACTTC.

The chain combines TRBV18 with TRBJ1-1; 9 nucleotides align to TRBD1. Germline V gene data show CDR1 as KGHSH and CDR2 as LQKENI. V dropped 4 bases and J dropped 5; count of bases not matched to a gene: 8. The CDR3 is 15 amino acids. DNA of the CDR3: TGTGCCAGCTCACTCACTGACAGGGGGTGGACTGAAGCTTTCTTT. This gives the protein CASSLTDRGWTEAFF.

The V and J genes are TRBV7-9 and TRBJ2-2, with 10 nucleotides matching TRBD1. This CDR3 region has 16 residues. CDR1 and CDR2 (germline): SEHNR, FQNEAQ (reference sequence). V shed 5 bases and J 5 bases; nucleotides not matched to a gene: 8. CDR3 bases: TGTGCCAGCAGCCCACGGGACAGGGGAACGACCGGGGAGCTGTTTTTT. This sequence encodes CASSPRDRGTTGELFF.

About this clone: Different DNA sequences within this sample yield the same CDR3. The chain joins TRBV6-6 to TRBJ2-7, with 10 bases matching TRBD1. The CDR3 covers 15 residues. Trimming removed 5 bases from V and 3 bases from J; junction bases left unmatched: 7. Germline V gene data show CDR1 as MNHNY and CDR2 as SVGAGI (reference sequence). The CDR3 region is CASSLPGQGIYEQYF. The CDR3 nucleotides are TGTGCCAGCAGTCTACCGGGACAGGGGATCTACGAGCAGTACTTC.

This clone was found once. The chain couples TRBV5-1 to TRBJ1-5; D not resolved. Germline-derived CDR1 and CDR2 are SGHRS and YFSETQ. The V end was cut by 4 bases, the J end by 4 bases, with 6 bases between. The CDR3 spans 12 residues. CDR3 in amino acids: CASSDGNQPQHF. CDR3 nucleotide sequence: TGCGCCAGCAGCGATGGGAATCAGCCCCAGCATTTT. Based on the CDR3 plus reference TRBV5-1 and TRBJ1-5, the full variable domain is KAGVTQTPRYLIKTRGQQVTLSCSPISGHRSVSWYQQTPGQGLQFLFEYFSETQRNKGNFPGRFSGRQFSNSRSEMNVSTLELGDSALYLCASSDGNQPQHFGDGTRLSIL.

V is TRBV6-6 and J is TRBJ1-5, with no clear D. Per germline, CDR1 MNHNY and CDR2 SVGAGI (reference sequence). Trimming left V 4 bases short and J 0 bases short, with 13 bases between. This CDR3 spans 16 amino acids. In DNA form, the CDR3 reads TGTGCCAGCAGTTCCCGGCCTTATAATAGCAATCAGCCCCAGCATTTT. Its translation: CASSSRPYNSNQPQHF.

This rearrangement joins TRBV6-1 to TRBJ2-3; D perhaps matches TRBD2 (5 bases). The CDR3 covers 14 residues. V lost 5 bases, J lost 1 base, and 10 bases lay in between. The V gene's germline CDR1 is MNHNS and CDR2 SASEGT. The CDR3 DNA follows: TGTGCCAGCAGTCCAAGCGGAGGCACAGATACGCAGTATTTT. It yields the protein CASSPSGGTDTQYF.

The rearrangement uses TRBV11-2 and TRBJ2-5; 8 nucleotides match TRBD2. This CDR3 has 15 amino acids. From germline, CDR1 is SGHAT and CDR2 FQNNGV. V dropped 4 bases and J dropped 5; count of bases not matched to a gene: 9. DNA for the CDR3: TGTGCCAGCAGCTCGCCCAGCGGGAGTGGGGAGACCCAGTACTTC. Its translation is CASSSPSGSGETQYF. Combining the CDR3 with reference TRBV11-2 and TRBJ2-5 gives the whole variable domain EAGVAQSPRYKIIEKRQSVAFWCNPISGHATLYWYQQILGQGPKLLIQFQNNGVVDDSQLPKDRFSAERLKGVDSTLKIQPAKLEDSAVYLCASSSPSGSGETQYFGPGTRLLVL.

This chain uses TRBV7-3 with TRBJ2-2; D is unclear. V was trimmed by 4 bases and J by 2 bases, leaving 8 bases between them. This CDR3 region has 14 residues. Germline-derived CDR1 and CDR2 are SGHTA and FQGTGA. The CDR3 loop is CASSWQPNTGELFF. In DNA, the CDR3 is TGTGCCAGCAGCTGGCAGCCTAACACCGGGGAGCTGTTTTTT.

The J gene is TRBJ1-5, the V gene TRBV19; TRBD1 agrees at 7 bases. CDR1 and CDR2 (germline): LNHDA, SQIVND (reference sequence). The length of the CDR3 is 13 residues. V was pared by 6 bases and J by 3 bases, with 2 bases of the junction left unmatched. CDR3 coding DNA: TGTGCCAGTAGCGGGACAGACAATCAGCCCCAGCATTTT. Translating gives CASSGTDNQPQHF.